Each of the 16 T cell receptor beta chains below was sequenced from the same sample in a study of PD-1 blockade in classical Hodgkin lymphoma. Relapses following autologous stem cell transplantation were seen in all patients, with brentuximab vedotin exposure varying. With magnetic negative selection, CD4+ T cells were purified from PBMCs that had been thawed. The method was immunoSEQ multiplex PCR; TCRdb's version includes in-frame clones alone and lacks a portion of them. The table has some 17,000 clones, just under 85% seen once. The sample here was CD4+ T cells from blood, taken at baseline. The receptor set was obtained from a human donor with classical Hodgkin lymphoma.

The V gene is TRBV7-3, the J gene TRBJ2-3; no reliable D call. V was trimmed by 4 bases and J by 0 bases, leaving 8 bases between them. Germline-derived CDR1 and CDR2 are SGHTA and FQGTGA. This CDR3 spans 14 amino acids. CDR3 DNA sequence: TGTGCCAGCAGCTCCTCCCATAGCACAGATACGCAGTATTTT. As protein: CASSSSHSTDTQYF.

The chain recombines TRBV14 with TRBJ2-1; D unclear. Per the germline V gene, CDR1 is SGHDN and CDR2 is FVKESK. V lost 4 bases, J lost 8 bases, and 12 bases lay in between. The CDR3 spans 13 residues. The CDR3 bases are TGTGCCAGCAGCCTAGGTTTTGGGGATGAGCAGTTCTTC. It specifies CASSLGFGDEQFF.

The table lists this clone with a few counts. V and J are TRBV5-1 and TRBJ1-5; D is unresolved. This CDR3 region has 10 residues. V gave up 10 bases and J gave up 6 bases, with 8 bases separating them. From germline, CDR1 is SGHRS and CDR2 YFSETQ. The CDR3 DNA reads TGCGCCGGGTGGGGTCAGCCCCAGCATTTT. Its translation is CAGWGQPQHF.

V gene TRBV7-2 combines with J gene TRBJ2-2, with a weak D call TRBD1 (6 bases). The V end was cut by 2 bases, the J end by 8 bases, with 12 bases between. The germline V gene has CDR1 SGHTA and CDR2 FQGNSA. This CDR3 is 14 amino acids long. CDR3 sequence reads: CASSLQSGTGELFF. In DNA form, the CDR3 reads TGTGCCAGCAGCTTACAGTCCGGGACAGGGGAGCTGTTTTTT.

This chain joins TRBV7-2 and TRBJ2-1; 7 nucleotides align to TRBD2. The length of the CDR3 is 15 residues. Germline V CDR1 and CDR2: SGHTA, FQGNSA. Trimming cost V 1 base and J 3 bases; bases outside gene matches: 3. The CDR3 protein is CASSLVAGRYNEQFF. The DNA of the CDR3 is TGTGCCAGCAGCTTAGTAGCGGGCCGCTACAATGAGCAGTTCTTC.

The chain employs TRBV11-2 and TRBJ2-2, with D maybe TRBD2 (6 bases). The CDR3 is 14 residues long. CDR1 is SGHAT, CDR2 FQNNGV, per germline. Trimming took 5 bases from V and 8 from J, leaving 15 bases between them. CDR3 amino acids: CASSEGLLGGELFF. DNA for the CDR3: TGTGCCAGCAGCGAGGGACTCCTAGGGGGGGAGCTGTTTTTT.

The gene calls are TRBV15 and TRBJ2-7; D call uncertain. Germline CDR1 LNHNV, CDR2 YYDKDF (reference sequence). V lost 0 bases and J 2 bases, leaving 11 bases between the germline ends. This CDR3 is 15 amino acids long. The CDR3 bases are TGTGCCACCAGCAGAGATATAAACAGTGCCTACGAGCAGTACTTC. Translating it yields CATSRDINSAYEQYF.

This clone showed up just once. This chain uses TRBV5-1 with TRBJ2-3; a possible D gene is TRBD1 (6 bases). CDR1 is SGHRS, CDR2 YFSETQ, per germline. V gave up 0 bases and J gave up 6 bases, with 20 bases separating them. This CDR3 has 17 residues. CDR3 sequence: CASSLALTGAYRDTQYF. DNA for the CDR3: TGCGCCAGCAGCTTGGCCTTGACAGGTGCCTATAGGGATACGCAGTATTTT. The complete variable domain, with remaining parts taken from reference TRBV5-1 and TRBJ2-3, reads KAGVTQTPRYLIKTRGQQVTLSCSPISGHRSVSWYQQTPGQGLQFLFEYFSETQRNKGNFPGRFSGRQFSNSRSEMNVSTLELGDSALYLCASSLALTGAYRDTQYFGPGTRLTVL.

To note about this clone: Germline and junction disagree at one end, which may indicate a read error. V gene TRBV7-3 combines with J gene TRBJ1-5; possibly TRBD1 for D (6 bases). The germline CDR1 and CDR2 sequences are SGHTA and FQGTGA. The CDR3 covers 13 residues. CDR3 DNA: TGTGCCAGCAGTTTAAAGGGGGGGCAGCCCCAGCATTTT. Its protein product is CASSLKGGQPQHF.

V is TRBV7-9 and J is TRBJ2-5, with 12 bases fitting TRBD2. There are 14 residues in the CDR3. V dropped 7 bases and J dropped 4; count of bases not matched to a gene: 4. Per the germline V gene, CDR1 is SEHNR and CDR2 is FQNEAQ (reference sequence). CDR3 loop: CASTPGLAGETQYF. The CDR3 DNA sequence: TGTGCCAGCACCCCGGGACTAGCGGGAGAGACCCAGTACTTC.

The chain has TRBV7-2 and TRBJ2-3; D gene uncertain. From germline, CDR1 is SGHTA and CDR2 FQGNSA. The length of the CDR3 is 13 residues. Trimming removed 5 bases from V and 4 bases from J, with 10 bases in between. CDR3 nucleotides: TGTGCCAGCAGCCCGGAATGGTCAGATACGCAGTATTTT. This gives the protein CASSPEWSDTQYF.

The gene calls are TRBV19 and TRBJ1-2; D may be TRBD1 (5 bases). The V gene's germline CDR1 is LNHDA and CDR2 SQIVND (reference sequence). This CDR3 is built from 13 residues. V lost 5 bases, J lost 5 bases, and 12 bases lay in between. The CDR3 nucleotides read TGTGCCAGTAGTCCCACCGGGGGTTATGGCTACACCTTC. Its translation: CASSPTGGYGYTF.

The chain joins TRBV18 to TRBJ1-1, with TRBD1 matching 7 bases. Germline loops: CDR1 KGHSH, CDR2 LQKENI. The length of the CDR3 is 18 residues. J lost 0 bases, V lost 2 bases, and 12 bases had no gene match. In DNA form, the CDR3 reads TGTGCCAGCTCACCAAAGGGGGCGCCCAGGAATATGAACACTGAAGCTTTCTTT. The encoded protein is CASSPKGAPRNMNTEAFF.

V usage is TRBV2 and J usage is TRBJ1-5, with 9 bases identical to TRBD1. The CDR3 has 15 residues. Per germline, CDR1 SNHLY and CDR2 FYNNEI. V shed 6 bases and J 4 bases; nucleotides not matched to a gene: 7. The CDR3 protein is CASRDRDRANQPQHF. In DNA form, the CDR3 reads TGTGCCAGCAGGGACCGGGACAGGGCTAATCAGCCCCAGCATTTT.

This clone was found a few times. This sequence joins TRBV4-2 and TRBJ1-5; D not resolved. The CDR3 loop spans 15 amino acids. Germline V gene data show CDR1 as LGHNA and CDR2 as YNFKEQ. Trimming took 1 base from V and 5 from J, leaving 12 bases between them. CDR3 protein: CASSQGEGQYQPQHF. DNA for the CDR3: TGTGCCAGCAGCCAAGGTGAGGGCCAGTATCAGCCCCAGCATTTT.

V and J are TRBV6-5 and TRBJ2-5, with a possible D match to TRBD2 (6 bases). The CDR3 totals 16 residues. The germline V gene encodes CDR1 MNHEY and CDR2 SVGAGI. V lost 2 bases, J lost 2 bases, and 15 bases lay in between. The CDR3 nucleotides are TGTGCCAGCAGTTACCGTCCGGGGGACTTACAAGAGACCCAGTACTTC. This sequence encodes CASSYRPGDLQETQYF.